The 4 T cell receptor beta chains below all came from one sample that was sequenced in a study of blood T cell repertoires in COVID-19. Sequencing used immunoSEQ multiplex PCR; TCRdb keeps in-frame clones, though not all of them. Of roughly 500,000 clones in the sample, roughly nine tenths were seen once. The sequenced sample was peripheral blood. These receptors were taken from a man between 18 and 29 years old with COVID-19, enrolled during active disease.

The CDR3 loop reads CASSKLAVGETQYF. The CDR3 coding sequence is TGTGCCAGCAGCAAACTAGCTGTAGGGGAGACCCAGTACTTC. This chain uses TRBV13 with TRBJ2-5; a possible D gene is TRBD2 (6 bases). From germline, CDR1 is PRHDT and CDR2 FYEKMQ (reference sequence). V gave up 5 bases and J gave up 5 bases, with 15 bases separating them. CDR3 length: 14 amino acids.

The rearrangement uses TRBV3-1 (or the pseudogene TRBV3-2) and TRBJ2-2; TRBD2 might be the D (5 bases). CDR3 length equals 17 residues. Trimming took 4 bases from V and 4 from J, leaving 19 bases between them. From germline, CDR1 is LGHDT and CDR2 YNNKEL (reference sequence). CDR3 amino acids: CASSPWSFEGPTGELFF. CDR3 coding DNA: TGTGCCAGCAGCCCCTGGAGTTTTGAGGGTCCCACCGGGGAGCTGTTTTTT.

The chain is built from TRBV24-1 and TRBJ2-3, with 9 bases matching TRBD2. V dropped 3 bases and J dropped 0; count of bases not matched to a gene: 6. CDR1 KGHDR and CDR2 SFDVKD come from the germline V gene. The CDR3 contains 17 residues. This chain's CDR3 is CATSDAAGGPSTDTQYF. The CDR3 nucleotides are TGTGCCACCAGTGATGCAGCGGGGGGACCTAGCACAGATACGCAGTATTTT.

The rearrangement links TRBV10-3 to TRBJ2-5; 9 nucleotides line up with TRBD2. This CDR3 is 14 amino acids long. From germline, CDR1 is ENHRY and CDR2 SYGVKD. V dropped 9 bases and J dropped 0; count of bases not matched to a gene: 5. The CDR3 sequence: CAIGRGGDQETQYF. The CDR3 nucleotides read TGTGCCATAGGGCGGGGGGGTGACCAAGAGACCCAGTACTTC.